A selection of T cell receptor beta chains follows, all from one sample in a study of immune heterogeneity within non-small cell lung tumors. TCRdb called the multiplex PCR reads again in MiXCR, with one record for every CDR3 protein. The table has 10,000 or so distinct CDR3 sequences, less than 30% seen once. Sequenced: lung tumor tissue. The source is a woman aged 45-65 years with non-small cell lung cancer. CDR3s include the opening cysteine and the closing phenylalanine or tryptophan. Fields, in order: D gene, J gene, clone size, V gene, CDR3 protein, CDR3 DNA. A D gene is named only where the DNA matches it firmly. The listing skips clone size in some rows; elsewhere it reads once, few, many or a size class.

D: -
J: TRBJ1-6
size: medium-sized
V: TRBV5-1
CDR3: CASSLSENSPLHF
DNA: TGCGCCAGCAGCTTGTCGGAGAATTCACCCCTCCACTTT

D: TRBD1
J: TRBJ1-3
size: medium-sized
V: TRBV20-1
CDR3: CSAPGQGEKAGNTIYF
DNA: TGCAGTGCCCCAGGACAGGGAGAAAAAGCGGGAAACACCATATATTTT

D: TRBD1
J: TRBJ1-5
size: few
V: TRBV9
CDR3: CASSAGTDNQPQHF
DNA: TGTGCCAGCAGCGCCGGGACAGATAATCAGCCCCAGCATTTT

D: -
J: TRBJ2-6
size: many
V: TRBV24-1
CDR3: CATSEPHSRGANVLTF
DNA: TGTGCCACCAGTGAGCCACACTCGAGGGGGGCCAACGTCCTGACTTTC

D: -
J: TRBJ2-3
size: medium-sized
V: TRBV2
CDR3: CASTEGGADTQYF
DNA: TGTGCCAGCACCGAAGGGGGGGCGGATACGCAGTATTTT

D: TRBD1
J: TRBJ2-1
size: many
V: TRBV5-1
CDR3: CASSFGTEKGEQFF
DNA: TGCGCCAGCAGCTTCGGGACAGAGAAAGGTGAGCAGTTCTTC

D: -
J: TRBJ1-5
size: medium-sized
V: TRBV24-1
CDR3: CATSENGFQPQHF
DNA: TGTGCCACCAGTGAGAACGGGTTTCAGCCCCAGCATTTT

D: -
J: TRBJ2-3
size: many
V: TRBV11-2
CDR3: CASSGGTPFTDTQYF
DNA: TGTGCCAGCAGCGGGGGGACTCCCTTCACCGATACGCAGTATTTT

D: -
J: TRBJ1-5
size: medium-sized
V: TRBV3-1
CDR3: CASSRTVDQPQHF
DNA: TGTGCCAGCAGCCGGACGGTGGATCAGCCCCAGCATTTT

D: TRBD2
J: TRBJ2-1
size: -
V: TRBV10-3
CDR3: CAARDYYNEQFF
DNA: TGTGCCGCCCGGGACTACTACAATGAGCAGTTCTTC

D: -
J: TRBJ1-4
size: many
V: TRBV5-8
CDR3: CASSSGNMDEKLFF
DNA: TGTGCCAGCAGCTCAGGGAATATGGACGAAAAACTGTTTTTT

D: TRBD1
J: TRBJ1-5
size: -
V: TRBV28
CDR3: CASSLWDRVGNQPQHF
DNA: TGTGCCAGCAGTTTATGGGACAGGGTCGGCAATCAGCCCCAGCATTTT

D: -
J: TRBJ2-7
size: -
V: TRBV20-1
CDR3: CSTARTSVAYEQYF
DNA: TGCAGTACTGCTCGCACTAGTGTCGCCTACGAGCAGTACTTC

D: -
J: TRBJ1-6
size: many
V: TRBV2
CDR3: CASTGRSSYNSPLHF
DNA: TGTGCCAGCACCGGACGGAGCTCCTATAATTCACCCCTCCACTTT

D: TRBD2
J: TRBJ2-1
size: -
V: TRBV20-1
CDR3: CSATTSGSKRNEQFF
DNA: TGCAGTGCTACGACTAGCGGGAGTAAGAGGAATGAGCAGTTCTTC

D: -
J: TRBJ2-5
size: -
V: TRBV19
CDR3: CATFRAGIRETQYF
DNA: TGTGCCACTTTCAGGGCAGGCATCAGGGAGACCCAGTACTTC

D: TRBD1
J: TRBJ1-2
size: medium-sized
V: TRBV3-1
CDR3: CASSQGRGLINYGYTF
DNA: TGTGCCAGCAGCCAGGGAAGGGGGCTGATTAACTATGGCTACACCTTC

D: TRBD1
J: TRBJ2-5
size: -
V: TRBV5-6
CDR3: CASSWTGGQETQYF
DNA: TGTGCCAGCAGCTGGACAGGGGGCCAAGAGACCCAGTACTTC

D: TRBD1
J: TRBJ1-5
size: few
V: TRBV12-3/TRBV12-4
CDR3: CASSLRSGTGSNQPQHF
DNA: TGTGCCAGCAGTTTACGATCCGGGACAGGGAGCAATCAGCCCCAGCATTTT

D: -
J: TRBJ2-4
size: few
V: TRBV6-4
CDR3: CASHLKEGKNIQYF
DNA: TGTGCCTCCCACCTGAAGGAGGGCAAAAACATTCAGTACTTC

D: TRBD1
J: TRBJ1-1
size: many
V: TRBV19
CDR3: CAIRDRVNTEAFF
DNA: TGTGCCATTCGGGACAGGGTGAACACTGAAGCTTTCTTT

D: -
J: TRBJ2-3
size: many
V: TRBV28
CDR3: CASSLLTDTQYF
DNA: TGTGCCAGCAGTTTACTTACGGATACGCAGTATTTT

D: -
J: TRBJ1-6
size: many
V: TRBV7-3
CDR3: CASSLTGVSPLHF
DNA: TGTGCCAGCAGCTTAACAGGAGTTTCACCCCTCCACTTT

D: -
J: TRBJ1-1
size: many
V: TRBV30
CDR3: CAGNSRLNTEAFF
DNA: TGTGCCGGGAATAGTAGGTTGAACACTGAAGCTTTCTTT

D: -
J: TRBJ2-7
size: medium-sized
V: TRBV2
CDR3: CASRPLGSSYEQYF
DNA: TGTGCCAGCAGACCCCTGGGTAGCTCCTACGAGCAGTACTTC

D: TRBD1
J: TRBJ2-7
size: medium-sized
V: TRBV15
CDR3: CATSRGQGGSYEQYF
DNA: TGTGCCACCAGCAGGGGACAGGGGGGATCCTACGAGCAGTACTTC

D: TRBD1
J: TRBJ2-7
size: medium-sized
V: TRBV5-1
CDR3: CASSSQGAGEQYF
DNA: TGCGCCAGCAGCTCCCAGGGGGCAGGTGAGCAGTACTTC

D: -
J: TRBJ1-4
size: many
V: TRBV28
CDR3: CASSLKFGTDNEKLFF
DNA: TGTGCCAGCAGTTTAAAGTTTGGGACGGATAATGAAAAACTGTTTTTT

D: -
J: TRBJ1-2
size: medium-sized
V: TRBV5-1
CDR3: CASSLERWSLPPNGPPLNYGYTF
DNA: TGCGCCAGCAGCTTGGAGAGATGGAGCCTCCCGCCTAACGGCCCCCCGCTGAACTATGGCTACACCTTC

D: TRBD1
J: TRBJ1-2
size: many
V: TRBV19
CDR3: CASSQGTGKVYGYTF
DNA: TGTGCCAGTAGCCAAGGGACAGGGAAGGTCTATGGCTACACCTTC

D: -
J: TRBJ1-5
size: -
V: TRBV6-5
CDR3: CASSYLGQDGQPQHF
DNA: TGTGCCAGCAGTTACCTCGGGCAGGACGGTCAGCCCCAGCATTTT

D: -
J: TRBJ2-7
size: once
V: TRBV7-2
CDR3: CASSFGGNNYEQYF
DNA: TGTGCCAGCAGCTTCGGAGGGAATAACTACGAGCAGTACTTC

D: -
J: TRBJ1-5
size: -
V: TRBV30
CDR3: CAWSPQVIASNQPQHF
DNA: TGTGCCTGGAGTCCCCAAGTGATTGCCAGCAATCAGCCCCAGCATTTT

D: -
J: TRBJ1-3
size: many
V: TRBV7-8
CDR3: CASREGGSGNTIYF
DNA: TGTGCCAGCAGGGAGGGGGGCTCTGGAAACACCATATATTTT

D: -
J: TRBJ1-1
size: -
V: TRBV20-1
CDR3: CSAPGGETEAFF
DNA: TGCAGTGCTCCGGGCGGGGAAACTGAAGCCTTCTTT

D: -
J: TRBJ1-2
size: many
V: TRBV6-1
CDR3: CASTYSADRGYTF
DNA: TGTGCCAGCACTTACAGCGCCGATCGAGGCTACACCTTC